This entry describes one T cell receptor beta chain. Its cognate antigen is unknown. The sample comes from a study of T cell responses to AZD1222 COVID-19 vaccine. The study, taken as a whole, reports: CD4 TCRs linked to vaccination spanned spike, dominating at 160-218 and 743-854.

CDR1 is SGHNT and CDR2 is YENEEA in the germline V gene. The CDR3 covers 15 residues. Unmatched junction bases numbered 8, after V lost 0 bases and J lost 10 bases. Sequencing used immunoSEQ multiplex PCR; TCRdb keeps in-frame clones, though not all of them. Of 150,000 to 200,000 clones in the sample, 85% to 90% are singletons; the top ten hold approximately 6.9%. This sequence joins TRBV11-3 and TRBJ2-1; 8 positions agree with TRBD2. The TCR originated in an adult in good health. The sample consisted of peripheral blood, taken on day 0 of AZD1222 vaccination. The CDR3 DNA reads TGTGCCAGCAGCTTAGATCGGGGGGGAACCAGCGAGCAGTTCTTC. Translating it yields CASSLDRGGTSEQFF.